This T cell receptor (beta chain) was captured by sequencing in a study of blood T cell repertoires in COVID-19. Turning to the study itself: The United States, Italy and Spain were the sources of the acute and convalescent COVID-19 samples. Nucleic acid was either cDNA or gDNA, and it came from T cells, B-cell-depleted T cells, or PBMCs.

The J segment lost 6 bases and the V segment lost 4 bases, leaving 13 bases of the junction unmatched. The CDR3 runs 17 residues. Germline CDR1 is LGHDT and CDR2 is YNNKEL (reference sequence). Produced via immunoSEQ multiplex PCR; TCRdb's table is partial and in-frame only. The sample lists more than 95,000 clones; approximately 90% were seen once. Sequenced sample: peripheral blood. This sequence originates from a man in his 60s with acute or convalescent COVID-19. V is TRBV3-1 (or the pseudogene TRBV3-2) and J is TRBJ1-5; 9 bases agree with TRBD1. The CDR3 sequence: CASSLSSGTGISQPQHF. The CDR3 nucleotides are TGTGCCAGCAGCCTAAGCTCCGGGACAGGGATAAGTCAGCCCCAGCATTTT.